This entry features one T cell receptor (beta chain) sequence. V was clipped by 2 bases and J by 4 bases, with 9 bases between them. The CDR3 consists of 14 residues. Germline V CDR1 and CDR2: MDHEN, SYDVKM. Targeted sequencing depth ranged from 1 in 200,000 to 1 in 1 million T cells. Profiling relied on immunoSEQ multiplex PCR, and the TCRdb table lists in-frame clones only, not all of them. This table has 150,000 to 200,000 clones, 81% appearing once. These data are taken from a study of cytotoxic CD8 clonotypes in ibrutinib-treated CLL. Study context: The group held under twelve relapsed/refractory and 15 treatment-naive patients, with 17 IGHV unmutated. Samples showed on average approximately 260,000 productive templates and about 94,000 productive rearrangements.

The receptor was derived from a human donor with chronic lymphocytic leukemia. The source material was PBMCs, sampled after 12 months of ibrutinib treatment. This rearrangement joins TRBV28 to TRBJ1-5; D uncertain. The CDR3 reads CASSLAPRNQPQHF. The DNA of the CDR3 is TGTGCCAGCAGTTTAGCACCCAGAAATCAGCCCCAGCATTTT.